A selection of T cell receptor beta chains follows, all from one sample in a study of blood T cells in healthy people across ages. One entry per CDR3 protein results from TCRdb running MiXCR on the 5' RACE reads. This sample has 1.5 million to 2 million distinct CDR3 sequences, with roughly 49% found just once. Sequencing used blood. These receptors came from a middle-aged woman in good health. Both conserved end residues are part of each CDR3. Each record gives: D gene, CDR3 length, V gene, J gene, clone size, CDR3 DNA, CDR3 protein. A D gene is named only where the DNA matches it firmly. Not every row has a clone size; where given, it reads once, few, many or a size class.

.	13	TRBV24-1	TRBJ1-5	.	TGTGCCACCAGTGAGGGTAGCAATCAGCCCCAGCATTTT	CATSEGSNQPQHF
TRBD1	16	TRBV6-5	TRBJ1-6	.	TGTGCCAGCAGTTACAGTGGGACAGTCCTAGGTTCACCCCTCCACTTT	CASSYSGTVLGSPLHF
.	14	TRBV24-1	TRBJ2-3	.	TGTGCCACCAGTGATTTTGCAGGCACAGATACGCAGTATTTT	CATSDFAGTDTQYF
.	15	TRBV29-1	TRBJ2-5	.	TGCAGCGTCGTTCGACAGGGAGGCTACCAAGAGACCCAGTACTTC	CSVVRQGGYQETQYF
TRBD1	16	TRBV7-8	TRBJ2-7	.	TGTGCCAGCAGCTACCGGACAGGGGTCCGCCAAGAGATCCAGTACTTC	CASSYRTGVRQEIQYF
.	14	TRBV12-3/TRBV12-4	TRBJ2-7	.	TGTGCCAGCAGTTTTGGTGCCAGGGGCTACGAGCAGTACTTC	CASSFGARGYEQYF
.	15	TRBV29-1	TRBJ2-7	many	TGCAGCGTTGAATTGGGGCAGGGGCTCTCCTACGAGCAGTACTTC	CSVELGQGLSYEQYF
.	12	TRBV6-5	TRBJ2-5	.	TGTGCCAGCAGGGCGGCGGGAGAGACCCAGTACTTC	CASRAAGETQYF
.	15	TRBV5-1	TRBJ1-1	.	TGCGCCAGCAGCTTGGCCGGGTTGAGACAGTCGTCAGCTTTCTTT	CASSLAGLRQSSAFF
.	15	TRBV16	TRBJ2-1	few	TGTGCCAGCAGCCAATTTGGGACTGGATACAATGAGCAGTTCTTC	CASSQFGTGYNEQFF
TRBD1	15	TRBV27	TRBJ1-2	.	TGTGCCAGCAGTTTGGCCCAGGGGGTTAGCTATGGCTACACCTTC	CASSLAQGVSYGYTF
.	16	TRBV24-1	TRBJ2-7	few	TGTGCCACCAGTGATTTGGGGCAGTCGGGCTCCTACGAGCAGTACTTC	CATSDLGQSGSYEQYF
.	16	TRBV20-1	TRBJ2-3	.	TGCAGTGCTAGAGATCTCGGGGGGCTAGCGGCAGATACGCAGTATTTT	CSARDLGGLAADTQYF
TRBD1	16	TRBV10-3	TRBJ2-7	.	TGTGCCATCAGTTCAAACGACAGGGCGGTTGACAATGTGCAGTACTTC	CAISSNDRAVDNVQYF
.	12	TRBV12-3/TRBV12-4	TRBJ1-2	.	TGTGCCAGCAGTTTCGATGGCTATGGCTACACCTTC	CASSFDGYGYTF
TRBD2	15	TRBV28	TRBJ2-1	few	TGTGCCAGCACCTTGGGACTAGCGACTTACAATGAGCAGTTCTTC	CASTLGLATYNEQFF
.	16	TRBV7-2	TRBJ2-3	.	TGTGCCAGCAGCGCACGGGGTACAGGGACGACAGATACGCAGTATTTT	CASSARGTGTTDTQYF
.	15	TRBV7-2	TRBJ2-1	few	TGTGCCAGCAGCTTAGCGCTAGGGGTAGGCGATGAGCAGTTCTTC	CASSLALGVGDEQFF
.	15	TRBV5-1	TRBJ1-1	few	TGCGCCAGCAGCTTTCAGATTGGAACGAACACTGAAGCTTTCTTT	CASSFQIGTNTEAFF
.	15	TRBV5-1	TRBJ2-1	.	TGCGCCAGCAGCGGTACAGTGAGCTCCTACAATGAGCAGTTCTTC	CASSGTVSSYNEQFF
.	15	TRBV20-1	TRBJ1-6	.	TGCAGTGCCAAGGACCGTTCTTTCTATAATTCACCCCTCCACTTT	CSAKDRSFYNSPLHF
.	14	TRBV13	TRBJ2-5	once	TGTGCCAGCAGCGTACACGGGGGTAAAGAGACCCAGTACTTC	CASSVHGGKETQYF
.	17	TRBV4-3	TRBJ2-4	.	TGCGCCAGCAGCCAAGACAGGGTCGGGCTAGTCAAAAACATTCAGTACTTC	CASSQDRVGLVKNIQYF
.	16	TRBV28	TRBJ2-1	.	TGTGCCAGCAGTCGTAGCGGAAGGGGGGGCATAGATGAGCAGTTCTTC	CASSRSGRGGIDEQFF
TRBD1	11	TRBV28	TRBJ2-7	.	TGTGCCAGCACCGAGGGACAGAAGCAGTACTTC	CASTEGQKQYF
.	14	TRBV20-1	TRBJ2-3	few	TGCAGTGCTCAAAGACCCTTGGTGGGAGATACGCAGTATTTT	CSAQRPLVGDTQYF
.	15	TRBV19	TRBJ1-5	.	TGTGCCAGTAGTATAGGGGATCAAGGCAATCAGCCCCAGCATTTT	CASSIGDQGNQPQHF
TRBD2	18	TRBV6-2/TRBV6-3	TRBJ2-7	few	TGTGCCAGCAGTTACTCGACTTTGACTAGCGTCCCTCCGTCCGAGCAGTACTTC	CASSYSTLTSVPPSEQYF
TRBD1	13	TRBV29-1	TRBJ2-3	few	TGCGTTTCCCAAGGACAGGGCCCCGATACGCAGTATTTT	CVSQGQGPDTQYF
TRBD1	18	TRBV27	TRBJ2-1	.	TGTGCCAGCAGTTCCCCAGCCGGGACAGGGAGCTCCTACAATGAGCAGTTCTTC	CASSSPAGTGSSYNEQFF